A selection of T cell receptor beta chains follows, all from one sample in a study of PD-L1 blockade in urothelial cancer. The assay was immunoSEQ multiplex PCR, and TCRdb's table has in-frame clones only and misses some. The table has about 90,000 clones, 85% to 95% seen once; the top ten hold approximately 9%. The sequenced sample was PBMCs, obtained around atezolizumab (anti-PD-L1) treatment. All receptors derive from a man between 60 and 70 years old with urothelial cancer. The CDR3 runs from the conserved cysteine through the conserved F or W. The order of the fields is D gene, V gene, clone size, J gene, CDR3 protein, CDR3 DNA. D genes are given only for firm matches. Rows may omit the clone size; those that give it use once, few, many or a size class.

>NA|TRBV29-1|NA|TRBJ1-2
CSGARGVDGYTF
TGCAGCGGGGCGCGGGGGGTTGATGGCTACACCTTC
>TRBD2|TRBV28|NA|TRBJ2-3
CASSGGTSGAPDTQYF
TGTGCCAGCAGCGGAGGAACTAGCGGAGCCCCGGATACGCAGTATTTT
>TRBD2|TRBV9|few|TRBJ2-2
CASSPSGGAFGELFF
TGTGCCAGCAGCCCAAGCGGGGGGGCGTTCGGGGAGCTGTTTTTT
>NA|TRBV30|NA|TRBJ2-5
CAWSVSAGMETQYF
TGTGCCTGGAGTGTATCGGCCGGGATGGAGACCCAGTACTTC
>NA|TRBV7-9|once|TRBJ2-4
CASSRTEKNIQYF
TGTGCCAGCAGCCGGACAGAAAAAAACATTCAGTACTTC
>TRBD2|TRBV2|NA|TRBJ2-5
CASSVGGAGGKETQYF
TGTGCCAGCAGTGTGGGGGGCGCGGGAGGGAAAGAGACCCAGTACTTC
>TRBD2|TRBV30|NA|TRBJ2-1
CAWKRLAGGSSYNEQFF
TGTGCCTGGAAACGGCTAGCGGGGGGTAGCTCCTACAATGAGCAGTTCTTC
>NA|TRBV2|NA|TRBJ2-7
CASRPRSLGLYEQYF
TGTGCCAGCAGGCCTCGTTCGTTGGGGCTCTACGAGCAGTACTTC
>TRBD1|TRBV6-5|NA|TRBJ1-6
CASSPTDRDGSPLHF
TGTGCCAGCAGTCCCACGGACAGGGACGGGTCACCCCTCCACTTT
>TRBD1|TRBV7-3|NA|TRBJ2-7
CASSSPSRTGGPYEQYF
TGTGCCAGCAGCTCCCCCTCCCGGACAGGGGGCCCTTACGAGCAGTACTTC
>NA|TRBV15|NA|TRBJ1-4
CATSPSLEGANEKLFF
TGTGCCACCAGCCCCAGCCTCGAGGGCGCTAATGAAAAACTGTTTTTT
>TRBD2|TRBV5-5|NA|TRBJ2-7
CASSSWTSGDYEQYF
TGTGCCAGCAGCTCTTGGACTAGCGGGGACTACGAGCAGTACTTC
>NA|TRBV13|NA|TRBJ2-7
CASSRSGYEQYF
TGTGCCAGCAGCCGTAGCGGCTACGAGCAGTACTTC
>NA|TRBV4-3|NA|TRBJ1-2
CASSQDHSLSTGYGYTF
TGCGCCAGCAGCCAAGACCACAGCCTCAGTACGGGGTATGGCTACACCTTC
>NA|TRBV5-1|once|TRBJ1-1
CASSLDPGPYSNTEAFF
TGCGCCAGCAGCTTGGATCCCGGTCCGTACTCGAACACTGAAGCTTTCTTT
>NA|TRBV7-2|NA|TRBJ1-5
CASSQGDGYNQPQHF
TGTGCCAGCAGCCAAGGAGACGGATACAATCAGCCCCAGCATTTT
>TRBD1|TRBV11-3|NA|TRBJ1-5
CASSPGQGKQPQHF
TGTGCCAGCAGCCCGGGACAGGGTAAACAGCCCCAGCATTTT
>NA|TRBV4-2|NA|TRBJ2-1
CASSQVVAMGVNEQFF
TGTGCCAGCAGCCAAGTTGTGGCTATGGGAGTGAATGAGCAGTTCTTC
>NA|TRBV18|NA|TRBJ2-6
CASSPGQLGANVLTF
TGTGCCAGCTCACCAGGGCAGCTGGGGGCCAACGTCCTGACTTTC
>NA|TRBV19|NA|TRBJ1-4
CASSIPGDSLSNEKLFF
TGTGCCAGTAGTATTCCAGGTGACAGTTTATCTAATGAAAAACTGTTTTTT
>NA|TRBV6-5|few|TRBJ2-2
CASRSGRLWEGELFF
TGTGCCAGCAGATCCGGGCGTCTCTGGGAGGGGGAGCTGTTTTTT
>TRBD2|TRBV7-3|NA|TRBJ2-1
CASSLERGSYNEQFF
TGTGCCAGCAGCTTAGAGCGGGGGAGTTACAATGAGCAGTTCTTC